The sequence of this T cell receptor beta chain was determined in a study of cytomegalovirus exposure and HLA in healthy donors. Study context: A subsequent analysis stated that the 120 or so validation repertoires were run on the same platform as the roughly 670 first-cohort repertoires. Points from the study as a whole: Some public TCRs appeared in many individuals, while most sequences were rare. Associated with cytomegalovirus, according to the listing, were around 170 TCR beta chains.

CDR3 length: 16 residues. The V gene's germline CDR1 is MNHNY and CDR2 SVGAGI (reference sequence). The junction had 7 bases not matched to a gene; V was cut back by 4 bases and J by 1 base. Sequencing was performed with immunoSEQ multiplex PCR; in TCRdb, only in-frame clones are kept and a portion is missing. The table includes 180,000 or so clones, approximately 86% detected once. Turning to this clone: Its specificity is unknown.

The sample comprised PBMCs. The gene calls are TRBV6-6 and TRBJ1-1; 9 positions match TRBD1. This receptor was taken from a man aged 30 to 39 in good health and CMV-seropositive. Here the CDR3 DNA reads TGTGCCAGCAGTTGGGCCGGGACAGGGAGGAACACTGAAGCTTTCTTT. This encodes CASSWAGTGRNTEAFF.